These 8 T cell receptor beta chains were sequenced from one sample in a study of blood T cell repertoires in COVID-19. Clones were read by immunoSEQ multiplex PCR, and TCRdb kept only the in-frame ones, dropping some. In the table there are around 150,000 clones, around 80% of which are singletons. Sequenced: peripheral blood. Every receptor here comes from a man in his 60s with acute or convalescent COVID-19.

CDR3 DNA: TGTGCCTGGAGTCGGGGGGTTGGGACTGAAGCTTTCTTT. Translated: CAWSRGVGTEAFF. The rearrangement links TRBV30 to TRBJ1-1, with TRBD1 as a possible D gene (5 bases). The CDR3 contains 13 residues. Between the trimmed V and J ends, which lost 2 bases and 5 bases, there was a span of 12 bases. Germline V gene lookup returns CDR1 GTSNPN and CDR2 SVGIG (reference sequence).

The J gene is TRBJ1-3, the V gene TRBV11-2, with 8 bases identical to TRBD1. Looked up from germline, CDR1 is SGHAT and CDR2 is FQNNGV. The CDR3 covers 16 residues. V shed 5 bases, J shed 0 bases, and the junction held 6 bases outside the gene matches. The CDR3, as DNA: TGTGCCAGCAGCCTTTACAGGGGGTACTCTGGAAACACCATATATTTT. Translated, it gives CASSLYRGYSGNTIYF. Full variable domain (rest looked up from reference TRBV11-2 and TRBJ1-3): EAGVAQSPRYKIIEKRQSVAFWCNPISGHATLYWYQQILGQGPKLLIQFQNNGVVDDSQLPKDRFSAERLKGVDSTLKIQPAKLEDSAVYLCASSLYRGYSGNTIYFGEGSWLTVV.

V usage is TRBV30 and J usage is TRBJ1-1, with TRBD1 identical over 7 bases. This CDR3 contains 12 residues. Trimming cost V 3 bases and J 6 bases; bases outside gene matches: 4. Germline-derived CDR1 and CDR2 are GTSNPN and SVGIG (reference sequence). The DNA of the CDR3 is TGTGCCTGGAGCCCAGGGGGGCCTGAAGCTTTCTTT. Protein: CAWSPGGPEAFF. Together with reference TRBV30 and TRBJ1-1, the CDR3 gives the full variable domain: SQTIHQWPATLVQPVGSPLSLECTVEGTSNPNLYWYRQAAGRGLQLLFYSVGIGQISSEVPQNLSASRPQDRQFILSSKKLLLSDSGFYLCAWSPGGPEAFFGQGTRLTVV.

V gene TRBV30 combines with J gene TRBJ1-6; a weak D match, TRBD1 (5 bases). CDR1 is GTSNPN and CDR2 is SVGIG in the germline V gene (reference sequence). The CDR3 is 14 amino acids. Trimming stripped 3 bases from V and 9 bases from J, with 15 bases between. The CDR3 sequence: CAWRVQGQGSPLHF. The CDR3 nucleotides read TGTGCCTGGAGAGTTCAGGGTCAGGGTTCACCCCTCCACTTT.

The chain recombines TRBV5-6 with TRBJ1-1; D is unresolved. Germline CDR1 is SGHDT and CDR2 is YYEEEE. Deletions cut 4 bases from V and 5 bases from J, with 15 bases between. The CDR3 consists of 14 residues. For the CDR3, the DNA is TGTGCCAGCAGCCCGGTGGGAGGAGGGACTGAAGCTTTCTTT. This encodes CASSPVGGGTEAFF.

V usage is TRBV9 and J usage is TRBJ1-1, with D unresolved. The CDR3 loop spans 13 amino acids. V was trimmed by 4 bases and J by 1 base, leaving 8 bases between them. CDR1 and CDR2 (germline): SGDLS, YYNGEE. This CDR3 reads CASSPSGNTEAFF. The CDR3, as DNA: TGTGCCAGCAGCCCCTCCGGGAACACTGAAGCTTTCTTT.

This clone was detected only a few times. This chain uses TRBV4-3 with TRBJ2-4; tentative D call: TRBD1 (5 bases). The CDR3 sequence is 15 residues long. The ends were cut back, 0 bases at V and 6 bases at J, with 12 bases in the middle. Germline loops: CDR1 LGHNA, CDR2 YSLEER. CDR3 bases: TGCGCCAGCAGCCAAGATCGCCAGGGTACAAACATTCAGTACTTC. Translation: CASSQDRQGTNIQYF.

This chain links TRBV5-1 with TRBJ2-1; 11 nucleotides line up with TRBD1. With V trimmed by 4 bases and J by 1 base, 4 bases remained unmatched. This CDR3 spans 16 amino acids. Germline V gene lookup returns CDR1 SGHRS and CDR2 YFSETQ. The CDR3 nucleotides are TGCGCCAGCAGCAGGACAGGGGGCCATTCCTACAATGAGCAGTTCTTC. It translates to CASSRTGGHSYNEQFF. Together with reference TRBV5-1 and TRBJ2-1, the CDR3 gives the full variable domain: KAGVTQTPRYLIKTRGQQVTLSCSPISGHRSVSWYQQTPGQGLQFLFEYFSETQRNKGNFPGRFSGRQFSNSRSEMNVSTLELGDSALYLCASSRTGGHSYNEQFFGPGTRLTVL.